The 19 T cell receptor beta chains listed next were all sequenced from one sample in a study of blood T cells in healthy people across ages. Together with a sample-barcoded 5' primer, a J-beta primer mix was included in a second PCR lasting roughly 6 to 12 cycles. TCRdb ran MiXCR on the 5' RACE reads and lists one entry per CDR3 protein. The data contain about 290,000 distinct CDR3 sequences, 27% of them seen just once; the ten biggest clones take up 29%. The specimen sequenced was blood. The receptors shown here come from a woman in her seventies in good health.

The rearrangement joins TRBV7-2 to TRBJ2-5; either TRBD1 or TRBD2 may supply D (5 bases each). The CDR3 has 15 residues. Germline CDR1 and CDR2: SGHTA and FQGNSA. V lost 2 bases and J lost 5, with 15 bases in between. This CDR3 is CASSLTGTPTETQYF. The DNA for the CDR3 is TGTGCCAGCAGCTTAACCGGGACGCCTACCGAGACCCAGTACTTC.

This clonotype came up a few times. The CDR3 region is CASSPQAQNYNEQFF. For the CDR3, the DNA is TGTGCCAGCTCACCACAGGCACAGAACTACAATGAGCAGTTCTTC. The chain uses TRBV18 and TRBJ2-1; D gene uncertain. This CDR3 contains 15 residues. V was shortened by 1 base and J by 3 bases, with 10 bases between the two germline ends. CDR1 is KGHSH and CDR2 is LQKENI in the germline V gene.

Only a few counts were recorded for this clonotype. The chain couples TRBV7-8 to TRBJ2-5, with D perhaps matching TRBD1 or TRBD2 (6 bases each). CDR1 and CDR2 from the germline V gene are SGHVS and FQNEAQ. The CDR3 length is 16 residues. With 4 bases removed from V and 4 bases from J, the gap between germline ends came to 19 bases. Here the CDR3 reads CASSSPTGRTGETQYF. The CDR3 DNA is TGTGCCAGCAGCTCACCAACAGGGAGGACCGGAGAGACCCAGTACTTC. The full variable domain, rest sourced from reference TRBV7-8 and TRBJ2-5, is GAGVSQSPRYKVAKRGQDVALRCDPISGHVSLFWYQQALGQGPEFLTYFQNEAQLDKSGLPSDRFFAERPEGSVSTLKIQRTQQEDSAVYLCASSSPTGRTGETQYFGPGTRLLVL.

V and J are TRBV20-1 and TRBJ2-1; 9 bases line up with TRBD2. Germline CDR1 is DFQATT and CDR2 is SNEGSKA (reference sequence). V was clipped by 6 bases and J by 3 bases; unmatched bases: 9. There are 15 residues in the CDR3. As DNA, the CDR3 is TGCAGTGCCCTCAGGGCGGGAGGGTACTACAATGAGCAGTTCTTC. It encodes CSALRAGGYYNEQFF.

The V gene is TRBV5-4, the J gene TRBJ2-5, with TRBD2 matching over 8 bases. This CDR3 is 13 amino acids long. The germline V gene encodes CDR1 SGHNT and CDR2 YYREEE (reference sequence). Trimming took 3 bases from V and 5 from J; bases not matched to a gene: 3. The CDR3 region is CASSSGGTETQYF. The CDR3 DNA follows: TGTGCCAGCAGCTCGGGGGGGACGGAGACCCAGTACTTC.

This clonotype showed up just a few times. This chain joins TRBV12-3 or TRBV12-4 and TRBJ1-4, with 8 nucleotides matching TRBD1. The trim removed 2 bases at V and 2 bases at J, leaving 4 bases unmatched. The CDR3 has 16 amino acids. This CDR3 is CASSLNRGSTNEKLFF. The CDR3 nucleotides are TGTGCCAGCAGTTTAAACAGGGGGTCCACTAATGAAAAACTGTTTTTT.

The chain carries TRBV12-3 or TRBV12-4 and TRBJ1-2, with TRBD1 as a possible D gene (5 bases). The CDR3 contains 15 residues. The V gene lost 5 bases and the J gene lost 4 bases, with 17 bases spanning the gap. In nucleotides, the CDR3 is TGTGCCAGCAGTACGGGACTTCCCAAGGGCTATGGCTACACCTTC. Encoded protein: CASSTGLPKGYGYTF.

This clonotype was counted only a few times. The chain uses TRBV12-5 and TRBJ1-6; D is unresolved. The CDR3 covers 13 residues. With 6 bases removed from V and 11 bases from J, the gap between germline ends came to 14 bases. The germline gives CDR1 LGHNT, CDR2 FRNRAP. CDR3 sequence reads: CASGREAQTPLHF. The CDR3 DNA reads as TGTGCTAGTGGGCGAGAAGCACAGACACCCCTCCACTTT.

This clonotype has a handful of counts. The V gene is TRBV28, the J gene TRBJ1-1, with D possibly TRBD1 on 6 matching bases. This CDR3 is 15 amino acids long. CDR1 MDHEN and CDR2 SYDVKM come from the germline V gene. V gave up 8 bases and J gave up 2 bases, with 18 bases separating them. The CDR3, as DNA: TGTGCCAGCGGAATTCCGGGGGACACCAACACTGAAGCTTTCTTT. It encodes CASGIPGDTNTEAFF.

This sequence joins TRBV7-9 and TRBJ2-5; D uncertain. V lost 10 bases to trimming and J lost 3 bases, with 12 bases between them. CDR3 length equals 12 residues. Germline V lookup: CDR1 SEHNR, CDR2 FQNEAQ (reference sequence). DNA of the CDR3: TGTGCCACCCAGGACCAAGAAGAGACCCAGTACTTC. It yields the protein CATQDQEETQYF.

The CDR3 DNA reads as TGCAGCGTTAGGAGCTCTGGGGCCAACGTCCTGACTTTC. Amino acid sequence: CSVRSSGANVLTF. The V gene is TRBV29-1, the J gene TRBJ2-6; no clear D. Germline V lookup: CDR1 SQVTM, CDR2 ANQGSEA. V shed 5 bases and J shed 0 bases, with 5 bases lying between them. There are 13 residues in the CDR3.

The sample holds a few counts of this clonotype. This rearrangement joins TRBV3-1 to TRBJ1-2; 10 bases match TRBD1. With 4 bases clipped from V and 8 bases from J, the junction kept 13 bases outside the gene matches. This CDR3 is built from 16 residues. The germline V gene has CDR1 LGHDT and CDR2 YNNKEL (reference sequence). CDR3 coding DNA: TGTGCCAGCAGCCCTACCGGGACAGGGGTTCGAAGAGGCTACACCTTC. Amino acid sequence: CASSPTGTGVRRGYTF. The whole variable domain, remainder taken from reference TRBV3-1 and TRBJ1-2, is DTAVSQTPKYLVTQMGNDKSIKCEQNLGHDTMYWYKQDSKKFLKIMFSYNNKELIINETVPNRFSPKSPDKAHLNLHINSLELGDSAVYFCASSPTGTGVRRGYTFGSGTRLTVV.

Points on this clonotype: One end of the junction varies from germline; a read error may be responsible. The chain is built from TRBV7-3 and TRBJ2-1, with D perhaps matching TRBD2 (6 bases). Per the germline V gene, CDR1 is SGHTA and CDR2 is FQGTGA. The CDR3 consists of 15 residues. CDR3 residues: CASSLSGDSYNERFF. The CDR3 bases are TGTGCCAGCAGCTTAAGCGGGGACTCCTACAATGAGCGGTTCTTC.

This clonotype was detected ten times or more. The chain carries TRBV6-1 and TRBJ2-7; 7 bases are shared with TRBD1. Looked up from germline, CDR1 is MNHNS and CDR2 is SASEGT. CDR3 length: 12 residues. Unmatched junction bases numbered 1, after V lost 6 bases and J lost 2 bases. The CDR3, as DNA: TGTGCCAGCAGGGGACAGACCTACGAGCAGTACTTC. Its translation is CASRGQTYEQYF.

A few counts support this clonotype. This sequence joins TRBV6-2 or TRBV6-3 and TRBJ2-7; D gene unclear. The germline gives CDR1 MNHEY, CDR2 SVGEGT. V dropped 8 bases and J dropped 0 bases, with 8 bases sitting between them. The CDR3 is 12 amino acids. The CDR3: CASSETSYEQYF. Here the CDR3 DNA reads TGTGCCAGCTCCGAAACCTCCTACGAGCAGTACTTC.

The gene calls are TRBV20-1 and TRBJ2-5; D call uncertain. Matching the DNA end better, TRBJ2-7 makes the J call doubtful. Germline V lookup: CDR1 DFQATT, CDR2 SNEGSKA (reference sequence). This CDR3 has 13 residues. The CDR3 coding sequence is TGCAGTGCTAGAGTTAGCCAGGCCTACGAGCAGTACTTC. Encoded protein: CSARVSQAYEQYF.

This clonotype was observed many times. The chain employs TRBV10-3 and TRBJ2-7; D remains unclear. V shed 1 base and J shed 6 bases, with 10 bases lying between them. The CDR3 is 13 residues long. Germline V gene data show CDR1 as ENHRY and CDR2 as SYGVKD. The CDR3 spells CAISEYEIPEQYF. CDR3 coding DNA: TGTGCCATCAGTGAGTACGAGATTCCCGAGCAGTACTTC.

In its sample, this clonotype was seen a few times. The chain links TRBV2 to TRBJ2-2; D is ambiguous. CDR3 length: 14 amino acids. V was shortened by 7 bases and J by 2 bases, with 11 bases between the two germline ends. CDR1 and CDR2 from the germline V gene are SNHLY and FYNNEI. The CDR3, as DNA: TGTGCCAGCAAAGAAGACGCAAACACCGGGGAGCTGTTTTTT. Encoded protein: CASKEDANTGELFF. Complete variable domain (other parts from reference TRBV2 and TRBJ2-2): EPEVTQTPSHQVTQMGQEVILRCVPISNHLYFYWYRQILGQKVEFLVSFYNNEISEKSEIFDDQFSVERPDGSNFTLKIRSTKLEDSAMYFCASKEDANTGELFFGEGSRLTVL.

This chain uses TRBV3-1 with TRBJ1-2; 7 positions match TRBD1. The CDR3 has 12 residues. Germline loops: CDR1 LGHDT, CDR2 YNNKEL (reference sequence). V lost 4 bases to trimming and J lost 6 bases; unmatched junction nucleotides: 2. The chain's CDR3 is CASSRQGNGYTF. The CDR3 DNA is TGTGCCAGCAGCCGACAGGGAAATGGCTACACCTTC.